A selection of T cell receptor beta chains follows, all from one sample in a study of shared clonotypes between healthy human individuals. Sequencing used immunoSEQ multiplex PCR; TCRdb keeps in-frame clones, though not all of them. The sample carries 2 million or so clones, 90% to 95% recorded once. Sequenced sample: naive CD4+ T cells sorted from blood. The source of these receptors is a man younger than 35 in good health. The conserved cysteine and the conserved F or W are not part of the CDR3 here.

J: TRBJ1-2
V: TRBV30
CDR3: AWSADRNYGYT

J: TRBJ2-7
V: TRBV7-9
CDR3: ASSRRGTASYEQY

J: TRBJ2-2
V: TRBV5-1
CDR3: ASSLDSNTGELF

J: TRBJ2-2
V: TRBV11-2
CDR3: ASSSGTYTGELF

J: TRBJ1-5
V: TRBV27
CDR3: ASSTGNQPQH

J: TRBJ2-1
V: TRBV27
CDR3: ASSLRGPYNEQF

J: TRBJ2-2
V: TRBV7-2
CDR3: ASSRDRGSPGELF

J: TRBJ2-7
V: TRBV2
CDR3: ASMGQGAYEQY

J: TRBJ1-3
V: TRBV6-1
CDR3: ASSASGNTIY

J: TRBJ2-2
V: TRBV9
CDR3: ASSVDGVRTGELF

J: TRBJ2-7
V: TRBV5-1
CDR3: ASSPAGELYEQY

J: TRBJ2-3
V: TRBV5-4
CDR3: ASSLGGQGTDTQY

J: TRBJ2-2
V: TRBV19
CDR3: ASSTGQGNTGELF

J: TRBJ2-7
V: TRBV6-1
CDR3: ASSFGQGAHEQY

J: TRBJ2-5
V: TRBV6-6
CDR3: ASTVTGMDQTQY

J: TRBJ1-3
V: TRBV9
CDR3: ASSPLGGNSGNTIY

J: TRBJ1-2
V: TRBV9
CDR3: ASSVAWGGYT

J: TRBJ1-2
V: TRBV4-1
CDR3: ASSLSQGGGNYGYT

J: TRBJ1-3
V: TRBV30
CDR3: AWSPGTPGNTIY

J: TRBJ2-3
V: TRBV11-2
CDR3: ASSLVPSGGGTDTQY

J: TRBJ2-1
V: TRBV7-9
CDR3: ASSFGLASNEQF

J: TRBJ2-7
V: TRBV7-2
CDR3: ASSLRVSYEQY

J: TRBJ2-1
V: TRBV5-1
CDR3: ASSLALAGYNEQF

J: TRBJ1-5
V: TRBV6-5
CDR3: ASRRSQGPQH

J: TRBJ1-1
V: TRBV9
CDR3: ASSVTDRGTEAF

J: TRBJ1-1
V: TRBV6-1
CDR3: ASSGRAPGTEAF

J: TRBJ1-5
V: TRBV2
CDR3: ASSGGTKGNNQPQH

J: TRBJ2-5
V: TRBV5-1
CDR3: ASSPQWGGQETQY

J: TRBJ1-1
V: TRBV7-3
CDR3: ASSSVENTEAF

J: TRBJ1-1
V: TRBV11-3
CDR3: ASRRVTEAF

J: TRBJ2-5
V: TRBV9
CDR3: ASSVNLAGRRETQY

J: TRBJ2-7
V: TRBV27
CDR3: ASRLGEAPFSEQY

J: TRBJ1-6
V: TRBV6-7
CDR3: ASYGTRDSPLH

J: TRBJ2-1
V: TRBV9
CDR3: ASSEQTSGGSLYNEQF

J: TRBJ1-1
V: TRBV7-9
CDR3: ASSLRGQGNTEAF

J: TRBJ2-7
V: TRBV10-1
CDR3: ASSSGGGGEQY

J: TRBJ2-4
V: TRBV4-2
CDR3: ASSQDLGSGLKNIQY

J: TRBJ2-1
V: TRBV10-3
CDR3: AISEPKFLGGAEQF

J: TRBJ2-7
V: TRBV7-8
CDR3: ASSFETGPYEQY

J: TRBJ2-3
V: TRBV21-1
CDR3: ASSKVGSGRVYGTQY

J: TRBJ2-5
V: TRBV5-1
CDR3: ASSTWTAETQY

J: TRBJ2-1
V: TRBV7-2
CDR3: ASSLALASYNEQF

J: TRBJ1-1
V: TRBV4-1
CDR3: ASSLRQGLGEAF

J: TRBJ2-7
V: TRBV6-1
CDR3: ASSERGASSYEQY

J: TRBJ2-5
V: TRBV7-2
CDR3: ASSLGDLARETQY

J: TRBJ1-1
V: TRBV6-5
CDR3: ASSQDRGMNTEAF

J: TRBJ2-6
V: TRBV2
CDR3: ASSLTDVIRANVLT

J: TRBJ1-1
V: TRBV11-2
CDR3: ASSFLGERTEAF

J: TRBJ2-7
V: TRBV4-1
CDR3: ASSQEDKRISYEQY

J: TRBJ1-5
V: TRBV27
CDR3: ASSPGTVVQPQH

J: TRBJ1-2
V: TRBV28
CDR3: ASSLVGGGYT

J: TRBJ2-5
V: TRBV18
CDR3: ASSRDRGETQY

J: TRBJ2-5
V: TRBV19
CDR3: ASSPDRGSQETQY

J: TRBJ2-7
V: TRBV30
CDR3: AWSPNTGTEQY

J: TRBJ1-1
V: TRBV21-1
CDR3: ASSRDGNTEAF

J: TRBJ1-6
V: TRBV21-1
CDR3: ASSPGGTEIYNSPLH

J: TRBJ2-7
V: TRBV6-6
CDR3: ASSYPTGGGPYEQY

J: TRBJ1-1
V: TRBV30
CDR3: AWGTGKTLNTEAF

J: TRBJ2-2
V: TRBV21-1
CDR3: PLRRAGKPVNTGELF

J: TRBJ2-2
V: TRBV28
CDR3: ASIAGTNTGELF